This T cell receptor beta chain was observed in a study of blood T cell repertoires in COVID-19. Study-wide background: Spain, Italy and the United States supplied samples that represented acute and convalescent COVID-19.

The CDR3 runs to 15 residues. From germline, CDR1 is MNHEY and CDR2 SVGAGI. J lost 4 bases, V lost 10 bases, and 9 bases had no gene match. Original processing methods: For nucleated cells, counts were estimated from reference gene primer amplification. TCRdb's copy holds only in-frame clones and misses some; the assay was immunoSEQ multiplex PCR. V, J and clone size reflect that table, while D and trimming were determined from the DNA. In the table there are 100,000 to 150,000 clones, about 89% of which are singletons. The source is a woman in her seventies with COVID-19, enrolled during active disease. The rearrangement uses TRBV6-5 and TRBJ2-2; 10 bases agree with TRBD1. Sequences were obtained from peripheral blood. The CDR3 bases are TGTGCCACCGCCCTTAGGACAGGGGGCACCGGGGAGCTGTTTTTT. Translated: CATALRTGGTGELFF.